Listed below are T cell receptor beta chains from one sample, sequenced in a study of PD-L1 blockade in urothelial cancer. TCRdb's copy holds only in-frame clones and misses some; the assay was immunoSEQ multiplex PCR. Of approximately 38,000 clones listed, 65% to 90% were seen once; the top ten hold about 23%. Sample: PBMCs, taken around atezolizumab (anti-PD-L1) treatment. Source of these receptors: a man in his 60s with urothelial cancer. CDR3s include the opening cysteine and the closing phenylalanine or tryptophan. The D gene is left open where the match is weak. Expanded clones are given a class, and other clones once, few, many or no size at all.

CDR3 DNA: TGTGCCAGCAGCCAAGACTCCCCGGGCCGAACAGGTGAAAAACTGTTTTTT
CDR3 protein: CASSQDSPGRTGEKLFF
V gene: TRBV4-2
clone size: .
J gene: TRBJ1-4
D gene: .
CDR3 length: 17

CDR3 DNA: TGCGCCAGCAGTGAGTCGTTGGGACAGGGGAGGCATGGCTACACCTTC
CDR3 protein: CASSESLGQGRHGYTF
V gene: TRBV10-1
clone size: .
J gene: TRBJ1-2
D gene: TRBD1
CDR3 length: 16

CDR3 DNA: TGTGCCAGCAGCTTGGCCGGGCAGGGTGGCGGGGAGCTGTTTTTT
CDR3 protein: CASSLAGQGGGELFF
V gene: TRBV5-5
clone size: .
J gene: TRBJ2-2
D gene: .
CDR3 length: 15

CDR3 DNA: TGCGCCAGCAGCCGGGTTACGGGTAATTCACCCCTCCACTTT
CDR3 protein: CASSRVTGNSPLHF
V gene: TRBV4-3
clone size: .
J gene: TRBJ1-6
D gene: .
CDR3 length: 14

CDR3 DNA: TGCGCCAGCAGCCAAGTCTTGAACAACGACAGGACCTTC
CDR3 protein: CASSQVLNNDRTF
V gene: TRBV4-1
clone size: .
J gene: TRBJ1-2
D gene: .
CDR3 length: 13

CDR3 DNA: TGTGCCAGCAGTTACTCGAACAGAGACAATCAGCCCCAGCATTTT
CDR3 protein: CASSYSNRDNQPQHF
V gene: TRBV6-5
clone size: .
J gene: TRBJ1-5
D gene: .
CDR3 length: 15

CDR3 DNA: TGTGCCAGCAGTTTGACCGGGACTAGCGGGAACGAGCAGTACTTC
CDR3 protein: CASSLTGTSGNEQYF
V gene: TRBV27
clone size: .
J gene: TRBJ2-7
D gene: TRBD2
CDR3 length: 15

CDR3 DNA: TGTGCCAGCAGCCTAAGAACCCCCCGCCGGGGGAACACTGAAGCTTTCTTT
CDR3 protein: CASSLRTPRRGNTEAFF
V gene: TRBV14
clone size: .
J gene: TRBJ1-1
D gene: .
CDR3 length: 17

CDR3 DNA: TGTGCCAGCAGTCCGAGCTCAGGGGGCCTGGCTGGAAACACCATATATTTT
CDR3 protein: CASSPSSGGLAGNTIYF
V gene: TRBV27
clone size: .
J gene: TRBJ1-3
D gene: TRBD1
CDR3 length: 17

CDR3 DNA: TGCGCCAGCAGCTTGAACAACAGGGACACTGAAGCTTTCTTT
CDR3 protein: CASSLNNRDTEAFF
V gene: TRBV5-1
clone size: .
J gene: TRBJ1-1
D gene: .
CDR3 length: 14

CDR3 DNA: TGCGCCAGCAGCTTGGGGGGCGGCACCGGGGAGCTGTTTTTT
CDR3 protein: CASSLGGGTGELFF
V gene: TRBV5-1
clone size: .
J gene: TRBJ2-2
D gene: .
CDR3 length: 14

CDR3 DNA: TGTGCCAGCTCGCCCTACAGGGGTGGGGATGGCTACACCTTC
CDR3 protein: CASSPYRGGDGYTF
V gene: TRBV18
clone size: once
J gene: TRBJ1-2
D gene: TRBD1
CDR3 length: 14

CDR3 DNA: TGCGCCTCTGCAACGGGAGGGGTGAACACTGAAGCTTTCTTT
CDR3 protein: CASATGGVNTEAFF
V gene: TRBV5-1
clone size: .
J gene: TRBJ1-1
D gene: .
CDR3 length: 14

CDR3 DNA: TGTGCCAGCAGTTACCTCGTTGGAGGGGACGAAGCTTTCTTT
CDR3 protein: CASSYLVGGDEAFF
V gene: TRBV6-6
clone size: .
J gene: TRBJ1-1
D gene: .
CDR3 length: 14

CDR3 DNA: TGCGCCAGCAGACAGGACAGGGCTCGCGAGACCCAGTACTTC
CDR3 protein: CASRQDRARETQYF
V gene: TRBV5-1
clone size: .
J gene: TRBJ2-5
D gene: TRBD1
CDR3 length: 14

CDR3 DNA: TGCGCCACCCAACAGGGGTATGGCGCTGAAGCTTTCTTT
CDR3 protein: CATQQGYGAEAFF
V gene: TRBV5-1
clone size: once
J gene: TRBJ1-1
D gene: TRBD1
CDR3 length: 13

CDR3 DNA: TGTGCTAGTGGTGGAGGAAACAGGGTGGGCTATGGCTACACCTTC
CDR3 protein: CASGGGNRVGYGYTF
V gene: TRBV12-5
clone size: .
J gene: TRBJ1-2
D gene: .
CDR3 length: 15

CDR3 DNA: TGTGCCAGCAGCTTATCTTTGAGTGAAGCTTTCTTT
CDR3 protein: CASSLSLSEAFF
V gene: TRBV11-2
clone size: .
J gene: TRBJ1-1
D gene: .
CDR3 length: 12

CDR3 DNA: TGTGCCAGTAGAGGAGGACGGAGCTACGAGCAGTACTTC
CDR3 protein: CASRGGRSYEQYF
V gene: TRBV19
clone size: .
J gene: TRBJ2-7
D gene: .
CDR3 length: 13

CDR3 DNA: TGCGCCAGCAGCGGGGGCGGGGTAGCGGGAGAGGAGACCCAGTACTTC
CDR3 protein: CASSGGGVAGEETQYF
V gene: TRBV5-1
clone size: .
J gene: TRBJ2-5
D gene: TRBD2
CDR3 length: 16

CDR3 DNA: TGTGCCAGCAGCACAAGCAGGGGGTACACCGGGGAGCTGTTTTTT
CDR3 protein: CASSTSRGYTGELFF
V gene: TRBV6-6
clone size: .
J gene: TRBJ2-2
D gene: TRBD1
CDR3 length: 15

CDR3 DNA: .
CDR3 protein: CASSTSTSGGAVNGEQFF
V gene: TRBV6-4
clone size: .
J gene: TRBJ2-1
D gene: .
CDR3 length: 18

CDR3 DNA: TGTGCCTGGAGTTTTTCAGGCCATGGCTACACCTTC
CDR3 protein: CAWSFSGHGYTF
V gene: TRBV30
clone size: .
J gene: TRBJ1-2
D gene: .
CDR3 length: 12

CDR3 DNA: TGTGCCAGCTCACCGATCCGGGGACAGGGAGCAACCGGGGAGCTGTTTTTT
CDR3 protein: CASSPIRGQGATGELFF
V gene: TRBV18
clone size: .
J gene: TRBJ2-2
D gene: TRBD1
CDR3 length: 17

CDR3 DNA: TGCGCCAGCAGCTTGGAGGTGTCGGGGGGCTTCCGCGAGCAGTACTTC
CDR3 protein: CASSLEVSGGFREQYF
V gene: TRBV5-1
clone size: .
J gene: TRBJ2-7
D gene: .
CDR3 length: 16

CDR3 DNA: TGTGCCAGTAGTATAGATGGGGGGACTAGCAATCAGCCCCAGCATTTT
CDR3 protein: CASSIDGGTSNQPQHF
V gene: TRBV19
clone size: .
J gene: TRBJ1-5
D gene: .
CDR3 length: 16

CDR3 DNA: TGTGCCAGTAGTATTAACAGGGCGGGCACCGGGGAGCTGTTTTTT
CDR3 protein: CASSINRAGTGELFF
V gene: TRBV19
clone size: .
J gene: TRBJ2-2
D gene: .
CDR3 length: 15

CDR3 DNA: TGCGCCAGCAGCCGACAGGGCCCCACCTACAATGAGCAGTTCTTC
CDR3 protein: CASSRQGPTYNEQFF
V gene: TRBV5-1
clone size: .
J gene: TRBJ2-1
D gene: TRBD1
CDR3 length: 15

CDR3 DNA: TGCAGCTACAGGGGGGGAGAGACCCAGTACTTC
CDR3 protein: CSYRGGETQYF
V gene: TRBV29-1
clone size: .
J gene: TRBJ2-5
D gene: .
CDR3 length: 11

CDR3 DNA: TGCGCCAGCAGCTTGGCAAGGGAGGCTAATGAAAAACTGTTTTTT
CDR3 protein: CASSLAREANEKLFF
V gene: TRBV5-1
clone size: .
J gene: TRBJ1-4
D gene: .
CDR3 length: 15

CDR3 DNA: TGTGCCAGCAGCTTAGACTACGCCGGAGGGCAGTACTTC
CDR3 protein: CASSLDYAGGQYF
V gene: TRBV11-3
clone size: .
J gene: TRBJ2-7
D gene: .
CDR3 length: 13

CDR3 DNA: TGTGCCAGCAGTCCTCACAGGGGAATCGCCTATAATTCACCCCTCCACTTT
CDR3 protein: CASSPHRGIAYNSPLHF
V gene: TRBV28
clone size: .
J gene: TRBJ1-6
D gene: TRBD1
CDR3 length: 17

CDR3 DNA: TGCGCCAGCAGCCAAGAGGCGGGCCGGGCGTCCTACAATGAGCAGTTCTTC
CDR3 protein: CASSQEAGRASYNEQFF
V gene: TRBV4-3
clone size: .
J gene: TRBJ2-1
D gene: .
CDR3 length: 17

CDR3 DNA: TGTGCCAGCAGCTCGTCCACCAGATTCGGCTACACCTTC
CDR3 protein: CASSSSTRFGYTF
V gene: TRBV11-2
clone size: .
J gene: TRBJ1-2
D gene: .
CDR3 length: 13

CDR3 DNA: TGTGCCAGCTCACCACGGGGGGAGGACACTGAAGCTTTCTTT
CDR3 protein: CASSPRGEDTEAFF
V gene: TRBV18
clone size: once
J gene: TRBJ1-1
D gene: .
CDR3 length: 14

CDR3 DNA: TGTGCCAGCAGCTCCGGGACTACCACTGAAGCTTTCTTT
CDR3 protein: CASSSGTTTEAFF
V gene: TRBV7-8
clone size: .
J gene: TRBJ1-1
D gene: .
CDR3 length: 13

CDR3 DNA: TGTGCCAGCAGCAATGAGATGCAAGCCAAAAACATTCAGTACTTC
CDR3 protein: CASSNEMQAKNIQYF
V gene: TRBV21-1
clone size: .
J gene: TRBJ2-4
D gene: .
CDR3 length: 15

CDR3 DNA: TGTGCCTCGAGACCCGCGGGACAGAAGAATGAAAAACTGTTTTTT
CDR3 protein: CASRPAGQKNEKLFF
V gene: TRBV30
clone size: .
J gene: TRBJ1-4
D gene: TRBD1
CDR3 length: 15

CDR3 DNA: TGTGCCAGCAGCCCGGCCGGGACTGCTAATTCACCCCTCCACTTT
CDR3 protein: CASSPAGTANSPLHF
V gene: TRBV11-1
clone size: .
J gene: TRBJ1-6
D gene: .
CDR3 length: 15

CDR3 DNA: TGTGCCAGCAGTTTACGGACAGGGGATTCCTATGGCTACACCTTC
CDR3 protein: CASSLRTGDSYGYTF
V gene: TRBV28
clone size: .
J gene: TRBJ1-2
D gene: TRBD1
CDR3 length: 15

CDR3 DNA: TGTGCCAGCAGTGACAGGGCCCCGGGCACTGAAGCTTTCTTT
CDR3 protein: CASSDRAPGTEAFF
V gene: TRBV6-6
clone size: .
J gene: TRBJ1-1
D gene: TRBD1
CDR3 length: 14

CDR3 DNA: TGCGCCAGCAGCCAATTGTTGAGCGGGGGGCGACCGGGGGAGCAGTACTTC
CDR3 protein: CASSQLLSGGRPGEQYF
V gene: TRBV4-1
clone size: .
J gene: TRBJ2-7
D gene: TRBD2
CDR3 length: 17

CDR3 DNA: TGTGCCAGCAGCCAAGTGGGACAGGGTATGTACGAGCAGTACTTC
CDR3 protein: CASSQVGQGMYEQYF
V gene: TRBV5-6
clone size: .
J gene: TRBJ2-7
D gene: TRBD1
CDR3 length: 15

CDR3 DNA: TGTGCCAGCACCACCGGGACTAGCGGACCCAACGAGCAGTACTTC
CDR3 protein: CASTTGTSGPNEQYF
V gene: TRBV6-1
clone size: .
J gene: TRBJ2-7
D gene: TRBD2
CDR3 length: 15

CDR3 DNA: TGTGCCAGCAGTGAGACACCGGGATACACCGGGGAGCTGTTTTTT
CDR3 protein: CASSETPGYTGELFF
V gene: TRBV6-1
clone size: .
J gene: TRBJ2-2
D gene: .
CDR3 length: 15

CDR3 DNA: TGTGCCAGTAGTTTTACAGGTTTGAACACTGAAGCTTTCTTT
CDR3 protein: CASSFTGLNTEAFF
V gene: TRBV19
clone size: .
J gene: TRBJ1-1
D gene: .
CDR3 length: 14

CDR3 DNA: TGTGCCAGCAGTCGAACAACTGAGCAGTTCTTC
CDR3 protein: CASSRTTEQFF
V gene: TRBV7-2
clone size: .
J gene: TRBJ2-1
D gene: .
CDR3 length: 11

CDR3 DNA: TGTGCCAGCAGGCAAAGACGGGGGAACACTGAAGCTTTCTTT
CDR3 protein: CASRQRRGNTEAFF
V gene: TRBV6-5
clone size: .
J gene: TRBJ1-1
D gene: .
CDR3 length: 14

CDR3 DNA: TGTGCCTGGACACGGACAGGGATCTACGAGCAGTACTTC
CDR3 protein: CAWTRTGIYEQYF
V gene: TRBV30
clone size: .
J gene: TRBJ2-7
D gene: TRBD1
CDR3 length: 13

CDR3 DNA: TGTGCCAGCAGTTACAGCGTGAATCAGCCCCAGCATTTT
CDR3 protein: CASSYSVNQPQHF
V gene: TRBV6-5
clone size: .
J gene: TRBJ1-5
D gene: .
CDR3 length: 13

CDR3 DNA: TGCGCCAGCAGCTTGGATGCAGGGAACAATGAGCAGTTCTTC
CDR3 protein: CASSLDAGNNEQFF
V gene: TRBV5-1
clone size: .
J gene: TRBJ2-1
D gene: .
CDR3 length: 14

CDR3 DNA: TGTGCCAGCAGCGATGGGGGGGGCGGTGGAAACACCATATATTTT
CDR3 protein: CASSDGGGGGNTIYF
V gene: TRBV9
clone size: once
J gene: TRBJ1-3
D gene: .
CDR3 length: 15

CDR3 DNA: TGTGCCAGCAGCCTACAGGGGAGAACAGATACGCAGTATTTT
CDR3 protein: CASSLQGRTDTQYF
V gene: TRBV2
clone size: .
J gene: TRBJ2-3
D gene: TRBD1
CDR3 length: 14

CDR3 DNA: TGTGCCAGCAGCCGTAGCGGGATAAGCTCAGATACGCAGTATTTT
CDR3 protein: CASSRSGISSDTQYF
V gene: TRBV5-5
clone size: .
J gene: TRBJ2-3
D gene: TRBD2
CDR3 length: 15

CDR3 DNA: TGTGCCAGTAGAACCTCCGCCGGGTACCAAGAGACCCAGTACTTC
CDR3 protein: CASRTSAGYQETQYF
V gene: TRBV19
clone size: .
J gene: TRBJ2-5
D gene: .
CDR3 length: 15

CDR3 DNA: TGTGCCTGGAGTGTAGGCGGGAATCCCCAGTTCTTC
CDR3 protein: CAWSVGGNPQFF
V gene: TRBV30
clone size: once
J gene: TRBJ2-1
D gene: .
CDR3 length: 12

CDR3 DNA: TGTGCCAGCTCACCACGACAGGGTAACAATGAGCAGTTCTTC
CDR3 protein: CASSPRQGNNEQFF
V gene: TRBV18
clone size: .
J gene: TRBJ2-1
D gene: TRBD1
CDR3 length: 14

CDR3 DNA: TGCGCCAGCAGCTTGGGGGGGGTCCAAGAGACCCAGTACTTC
CDR3 protein: CASSLGGVQETQYF
V gene: TRBV5-1
clone size: few
J gene: TRBJ2-5
D gene: .
CDR3 length: 14

CDR3 DNA: TGTGCCAGCAGCCAAGATATCTTAGCCAAAAACATTCAGTACTTC
CDR3 protein: CASSQDILAKNIQYF
V gene: TRBV4-2
clone size: .
J gene: TRBJ2-4
D gene: .
CDR3 length: 15

CDR3 DNA: TGTGCCAGCAGCCGGACAGCAAATTCACCCCTCCACTTT
CDR3 protein: CASSRTANSPLHF
V gene: TRBV14
clone size: .
J gene: TRBJ1-6
D gene: .
CDR3 length: 13